The 12 T cell receptor beta chains below all came from one sample that was sequenced in a study of blood T cell repertoires in COVID-19. The table came from immunoSEQ multiplex PCR; TCRdb's copy has only in-frame clones and leaves some out. The repertoire holds approximately 150,000 clones, approximately 80% seen once, with around 5% in the top ten. The sample comprised PBMCs or T cells enriched from blood (not recorded which). Receptors were obtained from a man in his 70s who had been exposed to COVID-19.

The V and J genes are TRBV4-2 and TRBJ1-2, with D perhaps matching TRBD1 (5 bases). The V end was cut by 4 bases, the J end by 4 bases, with 19 bases between. The CDR3 loop spans 16 amino acids. Germline V gene data show CDR1 as LGHNA and CDR2 as YNFKEQ. CDR3 DNA: TGTGCCAGCAGCCGGGCAGCGGGGGGGGTCTCCTATGGCTACACCTTC. Translated: CASSRAAGGVSYGYTF.

V and J are TRBV13 and TRBJ2-7; TRBD1 is a possible D gene (5 bases). This CDR3 has 15 residues. The ends were cut back, 7 bases at V and 0 bases at J, with 16 bases in the middle. Germline CDR1 is PRHDT and CDR2 is FYEKMQ (reference sequence). The CDR3 is CASTVSGMSSYEQYF. The CDR3 nucleotides read TGTGCCAGCACCGTTTCAGGGATGAGCTCCTACGAGCAGTACTTC.

The chain carries TRBV3-1 (or the pseudogene TRBV3-2) and TRBJ1-2, with 8 bases that match TRBD1. Germline V gene data show CDR1 as LGHDT and CDR2 as YNNKEL (reference sequence). The CDR3 extends over 16 amino acids. The J segment lost 1 base and the V segment lost 5 bases, leaving 9 bases of the junction unmatched. CDR3 sequence (DNA): TGTGCCAGCAGCGACAGGGGACACCAGGTTAACTATGGCTACACCTTC. Translated, it gives CASSDRGHQVNYGYTF.

This clone was counted once. The V and J genes are TRBV7-6 and TRBJ2-3; a weak D match, TRBD2 (5 bases). Germline V gene data show CDR1 as SGHVS and CDR2 as FNYEAQ. The CDR3 is 15 amino acids. Trimming took off 5 bases at V and 0 bases at J, with 12 bases between the two ends. CDR3 loop: CASSRTPLSTDTQYF. CDR3 DNA sequence: TGTGCCAGCAGCCGGACTCCTTTAAGCACAGATACGCAGTATTTT.

V is TRBV3-1 (or the pseudogene TRBV3-2) and J is TRBJ2-2; D unclear. Germline V gene sequence: CDR1 LGHDT, CDR2 YNNKEL (reference sequence). CDR3 length: 16 residues. Trimming shortened V by 0 bases and J by 6 bases, and 14 bases separated the two germline ends. For the CDR3, the DNA is TGTGCCAGCAGCCAAGAAGGCAGGTCCTACTCCGGGGAGCTGTTTTTT. As protein: CASSQEGRSYSGELFF.

The rearrangement joins TRBV19 to TRBJ2-7, with D possibly matching TRBD2 (6 bases). The V and J ends lost 8 bases and 5 bases respectively, with 13 bases between them. This CDR3 has 12 residues. From germline, CDR1 is LNHDA and CDR2 SQIVND (reference sequence). The CDR3 region is CASSREDNEQYF. Written as DNA, the CDR3 is TGTGCCAGTTCCAGGGAGGACAACGAGCAGTACTTC.

The rearrangement uses TRBV4-3 and TRBJ1-1; 8 bases map to TRBD1. The CDR3 is made up of 15 amino acids. Per the germline V gene, CDR1 is LGHNA and CDR2 is YSLEER. J was trimmed by 4 bases and V by 1 base; bases with no gene match: 5. The CDR3 sequence: CASSQVSGGSTEAFF. The CDR3, as DNA: TGCGCCAGCAGCCAAGTTTCAGGGGGCAGCACTGAAGCTTTCTTT.

The CDR3 DNA sequence: TGTGCCAGTAGTCCCGGGGGGGGCACATATGGCTACACCTTC. It codes for CASSPGGGTYGYTF. This chain connects TRBV19 to TRBJ1-2; weak D call: TRBD1 (6 bases). The CDR3 sequence is 14 residues long. Germline assignment: CDR1 LNHDA and CDR2 SQIVND (reference sequence). V lost 5 bases and J 5 bases, leaving 15 bases between the germline ends.

V is TRBV11-2 and J is TRBJ2-5; 12 bases map to TRBD2. Trimming cost V 7 bases and J 7 bases; bases outside gene matches: 10. The CDR3 is 15 amino acids. Germline-derived CDR1 and CDR2 are SGHAT and FQNNGV. The CDR3 loop reads CASTEASGRAGTQYF. DNA for the CDR3: TGTGCCAGCACCGAGGCTAGCGGGAGGGCGGGGACCCAGTACTTC.

This clone was counted once. The chain links TRBV5-5 to TRBJ1-5, with D perhaps matching TRBD1 (6 bases). V gave up 6 bases and J gave up 3 bases, with 22 bases separating them. Germline CDR1 and CDR2: SGHKS and YYEKEE (reference sequence). The CDR3 loop spans 17 amino acids. Here the CDR3 DNA reads TGTGCCAGCACCACGACCCCGAGGGGGGGATCCAATCAGCCCCAGCATTTT. Translated: CASTTTPRGGSNQPQHF. Full variable domain (missing parts from reference TRBV5-5 and TRBJ1-5): DAGVTQSPTHLIKTRGQQVTLRCSPISGHKSVSWYQQVLGQGPQFIFQYYEKEERGRGNFPDRFSARQFPNYSSELNVNALLLGDSALYLCASTTTPRGGSNQPQHFGDGTRLSIL.

This sequence joins TRBV3-1 (or the pseudogene TRBV3-2) and TRBJ1-1; D not resolved. CDR1 is LGHDT and CDR2 is YNNKEL in the germline V gene (reference sequence). The germline V and J ends were trimmed by 8 bases and 4 bases, with 11 bases remaining between them. This CDR3 region has 12 residues. CDR3 loop: CASGSSPTEAFF. The CDR3 DNA follows: TGTGCCAGCGGATCTAGCCCCACTGAAGCTTTCTTT.

This chain uses TRBV4-3 with TRBJ1-2; D is unresolved. The CDR3 runs to 15 residues. V was cut by 6 bases and J by 0 bases, with 14 bases left in between. Germline lookup yields CDR1 LGHNA and CDR2 YSLEER. CDR3 sequence: CASRKELAANYGYTF. The CDR3 nucleotides are TGCGCCAGCAGAAAAGAGTTAGCTGCTAACTATGGCTACACCTTC.